Described below is a single T cell receptor (beta chain) sequence and its context. This CDR3 is 17 amino acids long. J lost 0 bases, V lost 2 bases, and 2 bases had no gene match. Germline assignment: CDR1 SGHAT and CDR2 FQNNGV. Assay used: immunoSEQ multiplex PCR; TCRdb lists only in-frame clones, some missing. The data contain under 75,000 clones, roughly 89% of them singletons. This entry belongs to a study of blood T cell repertoires in COVID-19. The J gene is TRBJ2-2, the V gene TRBV11-2; 11 nucleotides align to TRBD2. The sequence was collected from a man aged 45-65 years with active COVID-19. Sequenced material: peripheral blood. The CDR3 reads CASSLLSGGANTGELFF. The CDR3 DNA follows: TGTGCCAGCAGCTTACTTAGCGGGGGGGCGAACACCGGGGAGCTGTTTTTT.